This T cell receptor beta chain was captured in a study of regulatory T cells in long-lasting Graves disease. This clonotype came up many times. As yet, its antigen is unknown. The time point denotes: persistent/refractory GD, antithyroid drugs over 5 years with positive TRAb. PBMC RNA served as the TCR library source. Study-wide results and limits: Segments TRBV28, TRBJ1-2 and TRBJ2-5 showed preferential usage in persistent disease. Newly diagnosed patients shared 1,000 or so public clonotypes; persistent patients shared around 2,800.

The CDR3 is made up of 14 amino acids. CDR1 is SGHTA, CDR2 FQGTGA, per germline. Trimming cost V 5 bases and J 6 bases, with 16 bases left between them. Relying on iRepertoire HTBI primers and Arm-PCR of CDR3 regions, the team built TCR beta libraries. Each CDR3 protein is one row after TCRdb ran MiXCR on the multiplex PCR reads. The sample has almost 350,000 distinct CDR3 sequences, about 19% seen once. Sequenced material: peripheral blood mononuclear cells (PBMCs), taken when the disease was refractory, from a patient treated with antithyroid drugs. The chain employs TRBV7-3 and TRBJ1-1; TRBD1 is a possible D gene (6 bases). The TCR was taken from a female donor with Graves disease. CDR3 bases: TGTGCCAGCAGCCGTACAGGGTCGTCGTCTGAAGCTTTCTTT. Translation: CASSRTGSSSEAFF. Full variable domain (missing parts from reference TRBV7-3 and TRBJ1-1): GAGVSQTPSNKVTEKGKYVELRCDPISGHTALYWYRQSLGQGPEFLIYFQGTGAADDSGLPNDRFFAVRPEGSVSTLKIQRTERGDSAVYLCASSRTGSSSEAFFGQGTRLTVV.